Below are 9 T cell receptor beta chains sequenced from a single sample in a study of CD8+ T cells in alopecia areata. It was cDNA, reverse transcribed from extracted RNA, that served as the sequencing template. Profiling relied on immunoSEQ multiplex PCR, and the TCRdb table lists in-frame clones only, not all of them. The sample has approximately 65,000 clones, 45% to 50% seen once. The sample was CD8+ T cells sorted from blood, taken at week 0. Receptor source: a human donor with alopecia areata.

This clone showed up just a few times. V usage is TRBV5-1 and J usage is TRBJ2-7, with 7 bases aligning to TRBD2. The ends lost 2 bases at V and 1 base at J; junction bases unmatched: 3. CDR3 length: 14 amino acids. Germline-derived CDR1 and CDR2 are SGHRS and YFSETQ. CDR3 protein: CASSFGTTSYEQYF. DNA for the CDR3: TGCGCCAGCAGCTTCGGGACTACTTCCTACGAGCAGTACTTC. Combining the CDR3 with reference TRBV5-1 and TRBJ2-7 gives the whole variable domain KAGVTQTPRYLIKTRGQQVTLSCSPISGHRSVSWYQQTPGQGLQFLFEYFSETQRNKGNFPGRFSGRQFSNSRSEMNVSTLELGDSALYLCASSFGTTSYEQYFGPGTRLTVT.

The V and J genes are TRBV14 and TRBJ1-1; D gene ambiguous. V was cut by 6 bases and J by 4 bases, with 15 bases left in between. CDR3 length: 14 amino acids. Germline V CDR1 and CDR2: SGHDN, FVKESK. The CDR3 loop reads CASSLLNTGTEAFF. CDR3 sequence (DNA): TGTGCCAGCAGTCTCCTTAACACGGGCACTGAAGCTTTCTTT. Together with reference TRBV14 and TRBJ1-1, the CDR3 gives the full variable domain: EAGVTQFPSHSVIEKGQTVTLRCDPISGHDNLYWYRRVMGKEIKFLLHFVKESKQDESGMPNNRFLAERTGGTYSTLKVQPAELEDSGVYFCASSLLNTGTEAFFGQGTRLTVV.

This clone came up a few times. The chain carries TRBV10-2 and TRBJ2-2; D is ambiguous. The CDR3 has 11 residues. V lost 5 bases and J lost 6, with 4 bases in between. CDR1 and CDR2 (germline): WSHSY, SAAADI. CDR3: CASSTPGELFF. Here the CDR3 DNA reads TGCGCCAGCAGTACGCCCGGGGAGCTGTTTTTT.

This clone was observed a handful of times. One end of the junction varies from germline; a read error may be responsible. V usage is TRBV29-1 and J usage is TRBJ2-7, with 7 bases fitting TRBD1. The CDR3 loop spans 13 amino acids. In germline, CDR1 is SQVTM, CDR2 ANQGSEA. CDR3 region: CSVGYRGSSEQYF. CDR3 coding DNA: TGCAGCGTTGGATACAGGGGTTCCTCCGAGCAGTACTTC.

The chain employs TRBV2 and TRBJ2-2; 8 bases are shared with TRBD2. CDR1 SNHLY and CDR2 FYNNEI come from the germline V gene. CDR3 length: 15 amino acids. Unmatched junction bases numbered 8, after V lost 6 bases and J lost 5 bases. The CDR3 loop reads CASSAGTRRTGELFF. DNA for the CDR3: TGTGCCAGCAGCGCCGGGACTAGGCGGACCGGGGAGCTGTTTTTT.

This clone was seen just once. The V gene is TRBV9, the J gene TRBJ2-5; 7 bases agree with TRBD1. Unmatched junction bases numbered 7, after V lost 0 bases and J lost 2 bases. The V gene's germline CDR1 is SGDLS and CDR2 YYNGEE. CDR3 length equals 16 residues. The CDR3 DNA follows: TGTGCCAGCAGCGTAGTGGACGGGACAGCTCAAGAGACCCAGTACTTC. Protein: CASSVVDGTAQETQYF.

Only a few counts were recorded for this clone. This chain connects TRBV7-9 to TRBJ2-3; D remains unclear. Looked up from germline, CDR1 is SEHNR and CDR2 is FQNEAQ (reference sequence). The CDR3 is 14 amino acids. Trimming took off 2 bases at V and 6 bases at J, with 12 bases between the two ends. For the CDR3, the DNA is TGTGCCAGCAGCTTAAAAGGCAGATCTGATACGCAGTATTTT. Translating it yields CASSLKGRSDTQYF.

This clone turned up a few times. The chain combines TRBV11-2 with TRBJ2-5; a weak D match, TRBD2 (6 bases). The germline V and J ends were trimmed by 0 bases and 5 bases, with 13 bases remaining between them. The V gene's germline CDR1 is SGHAT and CDR2 FQNNGV. The CDR3 spans 15 residues. This chain's CDR3 is CASSLDSLAQETQYF. The CDR3 DNA reads TGTGCCAGCAGCTTAGACTCGCTAGCGCAGGAGACCCAGTACTTC.

This sequence joins TRBV27 and TRBJ1-5, with TRBD1 identical over 7 bases. The CDR3 consists of 14 residues. Germline-derived CDR1 and CDR2 are MNHEY and SMNVEV (reference sequence). V lost 10 bases to trimming and J lost 1 base; unmatched junction nucleotides: 7. CDR3 DNA sequence: TGTGCCACCAAGACCAGGGGGAGCAATCAGCCCCAGCATTTT. This encodes CATKTRGSNQPQHF.